This TCR beta chain was identified during a study of blood T cell repertoires in COVID-19. Study information: PBMCs, B-cell-depleted T cells, or T cells were the source of the cDNA or gDNA that made up the material.

Here immunoSEQ multiplex PCR was the method, and the copy in TCRdb shows in-frame clones only, minus some. The sample has over 200,000 clones; roughly 84% are singletons. The J segment lost 2 bases and the V segment lost 4 bases, leaving 6 bases of the junction unmatched. The CDR3 sequence is 15 residues long. Germline values: CDR1 SEHNR, CDR2 FQNEAQ (reference sequence). Those enrolled, adults aged about 18 to 89 years, came from around 24 US areas. The sequence was obtained from a middle-aged woman who had recovered from COVID-19. Sequenced material: PBMCs or T cells enriched from blood (not recorded which). The chain has TRBV7-9 and TRBJ2-5; 8 nucleotides align to TRBD2. The CDR3 sequence is CASSWVQREQETQYF. The CDR3 region has the DNA TGTGCCAGCAGCTGGGTCCAGCGGGAGCAAGAGACCCAGTACTTC.